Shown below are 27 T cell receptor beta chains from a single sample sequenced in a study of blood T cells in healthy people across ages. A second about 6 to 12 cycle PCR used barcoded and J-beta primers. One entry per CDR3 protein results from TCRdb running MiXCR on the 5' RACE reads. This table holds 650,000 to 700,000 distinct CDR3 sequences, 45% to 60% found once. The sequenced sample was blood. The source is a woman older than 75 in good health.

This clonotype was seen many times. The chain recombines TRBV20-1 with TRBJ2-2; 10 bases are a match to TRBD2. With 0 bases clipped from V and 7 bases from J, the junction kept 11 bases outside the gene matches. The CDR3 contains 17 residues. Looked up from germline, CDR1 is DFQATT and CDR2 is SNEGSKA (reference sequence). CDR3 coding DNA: TGCAGTGCTAGAGATAGGCTAGCGGGGGAATGGATCGGGGAGCTGTTTTTT. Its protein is CSARDRLAGEWIGELFF.

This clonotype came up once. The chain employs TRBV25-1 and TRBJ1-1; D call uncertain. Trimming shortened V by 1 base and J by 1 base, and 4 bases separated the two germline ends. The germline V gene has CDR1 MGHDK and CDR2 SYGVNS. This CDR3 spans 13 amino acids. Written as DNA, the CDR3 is TGTGCCAGCAGTGAATCGGAGAACACTGAAGCTTTCTTT. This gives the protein CASSESENTEAFF.

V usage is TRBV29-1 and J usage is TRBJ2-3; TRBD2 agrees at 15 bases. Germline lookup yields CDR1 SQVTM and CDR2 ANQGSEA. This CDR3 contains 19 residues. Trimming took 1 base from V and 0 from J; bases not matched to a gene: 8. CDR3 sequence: CSVEGTSGGDSASTDTQYF. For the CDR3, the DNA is TGCAGCGTTGAAGGGACTAGCGGGGGGGACTCAGCTAGCACAGATACGCAGTATTTT.

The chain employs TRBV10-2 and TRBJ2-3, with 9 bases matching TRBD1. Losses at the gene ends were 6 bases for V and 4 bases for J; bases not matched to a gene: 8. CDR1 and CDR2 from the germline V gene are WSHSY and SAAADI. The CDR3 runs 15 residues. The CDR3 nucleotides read TGCGCCAGCAGGCGCCGGGACAGGGCGTCAGATACGCAGTATTTT. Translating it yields CASRRRDRASDTQYF.

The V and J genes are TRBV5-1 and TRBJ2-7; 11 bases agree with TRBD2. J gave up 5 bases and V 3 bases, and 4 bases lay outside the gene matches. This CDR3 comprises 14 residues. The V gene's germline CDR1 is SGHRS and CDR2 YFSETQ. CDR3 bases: TGCGCCAGCAGCTATACTAGCGGGAGCGACGAGCAGTACTTC. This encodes CASSYTSGSDEQYF.

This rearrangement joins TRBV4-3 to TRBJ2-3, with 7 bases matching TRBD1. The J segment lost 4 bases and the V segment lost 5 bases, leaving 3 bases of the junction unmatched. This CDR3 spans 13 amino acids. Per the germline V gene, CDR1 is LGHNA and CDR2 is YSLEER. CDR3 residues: CASSWGQSDTQYF. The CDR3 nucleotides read TGCGCCAGCAGCTGGGGACAGTCAGATACGCAGTATTTT.

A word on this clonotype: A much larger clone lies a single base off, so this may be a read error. DNA for the CDR3: TGTGCCAGCAGTACGACAGGTTGTAGCTACACCTTC. It yields the protein CASSTTGCSYTF. The genes are TRBV6-5 and TRBJ1-2; a weak D match, TRBD1 (6 bases). Germline CDR1 MNHEY, CDR2 SVGAGI. Between the trimmed V and J ends, which lost 5 bases and 9 bases, there was a span of 13 bases. This CDR3 comprises 12 residues.

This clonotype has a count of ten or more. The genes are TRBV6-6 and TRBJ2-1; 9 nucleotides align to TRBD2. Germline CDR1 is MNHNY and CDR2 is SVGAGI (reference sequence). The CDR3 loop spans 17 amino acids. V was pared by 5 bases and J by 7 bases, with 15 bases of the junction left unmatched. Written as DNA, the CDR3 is TGTGCCAGCAGTAGACCCGTAGCGGGAGCTTCTGGGAATGAGCAGTTCTTC. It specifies CASSRPVAGASGNEQFF.

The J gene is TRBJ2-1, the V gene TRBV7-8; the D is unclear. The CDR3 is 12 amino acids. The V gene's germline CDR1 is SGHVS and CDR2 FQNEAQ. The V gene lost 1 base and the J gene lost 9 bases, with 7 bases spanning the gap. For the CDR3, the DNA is TGTGCCAGCAGCTTAGTTAACGGTGAGCAGTTCTTC. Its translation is CASSLVNGEQFF.

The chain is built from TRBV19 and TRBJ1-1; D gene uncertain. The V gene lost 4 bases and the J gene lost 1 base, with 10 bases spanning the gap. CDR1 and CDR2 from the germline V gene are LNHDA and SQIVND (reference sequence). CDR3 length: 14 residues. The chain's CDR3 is CASSTTGGNTEAFF. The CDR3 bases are TGTGCCAGTAGTACCACTGGCGGGAACACTGAAGCTTTCTTT.

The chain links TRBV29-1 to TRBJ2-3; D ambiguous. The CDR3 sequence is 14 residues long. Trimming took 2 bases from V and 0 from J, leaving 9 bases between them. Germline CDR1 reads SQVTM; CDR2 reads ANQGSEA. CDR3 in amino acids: CSVERASSTDTQYF. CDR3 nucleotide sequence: TGCAGCGTTGAAAGGGCCTCTAGCACAGATACGCAGTATTTT.

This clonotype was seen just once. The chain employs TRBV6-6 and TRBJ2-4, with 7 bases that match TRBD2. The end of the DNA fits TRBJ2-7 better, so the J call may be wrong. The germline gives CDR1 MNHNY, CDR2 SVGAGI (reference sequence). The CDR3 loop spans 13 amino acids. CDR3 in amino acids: CASTRGEAYEQYF. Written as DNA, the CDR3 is TGTGCCAGCACCCGGGGGGAGGCTTACGAGCAGTACTTC.

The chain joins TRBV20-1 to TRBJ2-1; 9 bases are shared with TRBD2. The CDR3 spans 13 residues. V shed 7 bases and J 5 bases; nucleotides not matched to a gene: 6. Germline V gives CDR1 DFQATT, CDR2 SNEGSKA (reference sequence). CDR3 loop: CSVAGVNHNEQFF. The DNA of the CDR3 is TGCAGTGTAGCGGGAGTTAATCACAATGAGCAGTTCTTC.

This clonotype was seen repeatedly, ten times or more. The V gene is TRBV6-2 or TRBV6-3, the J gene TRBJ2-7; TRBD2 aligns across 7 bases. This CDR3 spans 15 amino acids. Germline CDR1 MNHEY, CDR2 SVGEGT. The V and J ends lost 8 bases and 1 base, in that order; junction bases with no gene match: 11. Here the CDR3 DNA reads TGTGCCAGCTCAACAAGACTAGCTCGGTCCTACGAGCAGTACTTC. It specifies CASSTRLARSYEQYF.

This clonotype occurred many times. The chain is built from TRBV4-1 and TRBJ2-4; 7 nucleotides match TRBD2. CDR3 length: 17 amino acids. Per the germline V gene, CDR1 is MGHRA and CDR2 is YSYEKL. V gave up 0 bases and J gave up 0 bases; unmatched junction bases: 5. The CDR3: CASSQEGAGVAKNIQYF. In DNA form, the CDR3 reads TGCGCCAGCAGCCAAGAAGGGGCGGGGGTAGCCAAAAACATTCAGTACTTC.

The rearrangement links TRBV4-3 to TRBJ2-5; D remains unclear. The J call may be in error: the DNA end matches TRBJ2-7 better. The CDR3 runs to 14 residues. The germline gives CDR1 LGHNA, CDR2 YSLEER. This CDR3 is CASSPEAGPYEQYF. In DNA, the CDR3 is TGCGCCAGCAGCCCAGAAGCAGGCCCCTACGAGCAGTACTTC.

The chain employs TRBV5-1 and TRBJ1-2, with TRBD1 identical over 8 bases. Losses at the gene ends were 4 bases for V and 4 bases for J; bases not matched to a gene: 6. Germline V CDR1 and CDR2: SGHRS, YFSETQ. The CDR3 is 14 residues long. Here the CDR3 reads CASSNGQGVYGYTF. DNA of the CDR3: TGCGCCAGCAGCAACGGACAGGGAGTCTATGGCTACACCTTC.

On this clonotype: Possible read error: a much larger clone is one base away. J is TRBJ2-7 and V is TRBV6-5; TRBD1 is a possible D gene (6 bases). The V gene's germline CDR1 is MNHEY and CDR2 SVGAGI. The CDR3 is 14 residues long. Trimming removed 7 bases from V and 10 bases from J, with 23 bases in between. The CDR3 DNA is TGTGCCAGCACCGTACCGGGACAAAGGTCGGTTCAGTACTTC. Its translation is CASTVPGQRSVQYF.

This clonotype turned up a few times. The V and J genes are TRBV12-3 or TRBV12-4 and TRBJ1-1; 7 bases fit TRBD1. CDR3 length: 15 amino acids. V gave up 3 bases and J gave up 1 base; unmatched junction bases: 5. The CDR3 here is CASSFPDRANTEAFF. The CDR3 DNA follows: TGTGCCAGCAGTTTCCCCGACAGGGCGAACACTGAAGCTTTCTTT.

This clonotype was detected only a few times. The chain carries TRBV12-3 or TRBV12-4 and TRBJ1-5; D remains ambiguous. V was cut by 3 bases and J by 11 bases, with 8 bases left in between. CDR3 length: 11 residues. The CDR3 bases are TGTGCCAGCAGTTTTGGGGTAGCCCAGCATTTT. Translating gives CASSFGVAQHF.

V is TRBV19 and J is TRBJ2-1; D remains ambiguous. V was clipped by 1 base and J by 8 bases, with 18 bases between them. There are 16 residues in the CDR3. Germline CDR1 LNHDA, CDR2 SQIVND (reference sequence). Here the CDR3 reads CASSIGSGTPRDEQFF. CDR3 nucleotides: TGTGCCAGTAGTATAGGGTCCGGTACCCCTAGGGATGAGCAGTTCTTC.

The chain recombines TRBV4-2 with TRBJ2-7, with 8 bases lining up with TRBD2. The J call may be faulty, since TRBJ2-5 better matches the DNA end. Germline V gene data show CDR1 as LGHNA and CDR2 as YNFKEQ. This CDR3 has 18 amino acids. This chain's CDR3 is CASSQDRSTSGEGETQYF. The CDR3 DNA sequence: TGTGCCAGCAGCCAAGACAGGTCTACTAGCGGCGAGGGGGAGACCCAGTACTTC.

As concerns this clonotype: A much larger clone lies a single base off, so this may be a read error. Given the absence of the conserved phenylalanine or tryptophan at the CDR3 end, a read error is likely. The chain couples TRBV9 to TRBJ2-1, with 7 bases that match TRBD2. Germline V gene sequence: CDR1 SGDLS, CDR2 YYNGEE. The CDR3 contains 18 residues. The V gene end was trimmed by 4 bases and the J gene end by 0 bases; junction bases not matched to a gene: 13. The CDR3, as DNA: TGTGCCAGCAGCCAGAACCCCTCTAGCGGTAGCTCCTACAATGAGCAGTTCCTC. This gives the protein CASSQNPSSGSSYNEQFL.

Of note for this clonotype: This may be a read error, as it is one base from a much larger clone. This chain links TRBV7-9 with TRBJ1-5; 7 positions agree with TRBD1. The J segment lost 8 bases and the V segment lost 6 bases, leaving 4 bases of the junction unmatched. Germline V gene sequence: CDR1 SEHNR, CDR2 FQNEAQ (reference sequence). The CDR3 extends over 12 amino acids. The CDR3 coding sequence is TGTGCCAGCAGGTTGACAGGGAAGCCCCAGCATTTT. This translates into CASRLTGKPQHF. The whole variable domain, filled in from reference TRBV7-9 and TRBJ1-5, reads DTGVSQNPRHKITKRGQNVTFRCDPISEHNRLYWYRQTLGQGPEFLTYFQNEAQLEKSRLLSDRFSAERPKGSFSTLEIQRTEQGDSAMYLCASRLTGKPQHFGDGTRLSIL.

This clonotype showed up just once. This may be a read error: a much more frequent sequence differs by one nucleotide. CDR3 sequence reads: CASSDPGGDEQYF. The CDR3 DNA reads as TGTGCCAGCAGTGACCCAGGGGGCGATGAGCAGTACTTC. The chain couples TRBV6-5 to TRBJ2-5, with 8 bases aligning to TRBD1. V gave up 5 bases and J gave up 11 bases; unmatched junction bases: 10. The CDR3 is made up of 13 amino acids. Germline V gives CDR1 MNHEY, CDR2 SVGAGI.

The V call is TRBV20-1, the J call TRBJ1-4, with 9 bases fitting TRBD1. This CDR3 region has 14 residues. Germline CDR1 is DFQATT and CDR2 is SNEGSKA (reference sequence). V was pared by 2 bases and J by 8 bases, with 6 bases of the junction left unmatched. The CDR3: CSARTGTGYEKLFF. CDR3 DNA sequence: TGCAGTGCTAGAACCGGGACAGGGTACGAAAAACTGTTTTTT.

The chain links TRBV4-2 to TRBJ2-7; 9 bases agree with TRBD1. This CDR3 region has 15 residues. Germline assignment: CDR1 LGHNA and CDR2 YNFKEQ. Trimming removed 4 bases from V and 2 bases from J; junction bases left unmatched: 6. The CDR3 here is CASSPSGTGPYEQYF. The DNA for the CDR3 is TGTGCCAGCAGCCCCTCCGGGACAGGGCCCTACGAGCAGTACTTC.